The present T cell receptor (beta chain) was sequenced within a study of glioma-infiltrating T cells. This CDR3 region has 13 residues. Germline values: CDR1 KGHSH, CDR2 LQKENI. TCR alpha and beta CDR3 regions were amplified from RNA using iRepertoire nested multiplex PCR. TCRdb ran MiXCR on the multiplex PCR reads and lists one entry per CDR3 protein. The sample holds under 130,000 distinct CDR3 sequences, 25% to 35% seen once. Of note for this clonotype: An end of the junction does not agree with germline; a read error may underlie this.

This chain links TRBV18 with TRBJ2-1, with no clear D. The clonotype was recovered from a human donor with low-grade glioma or glioblastoma, undergoing nonglioma brain surgery, or in good health (not recorded which). Sequencing input: glioma tissue, nonneoplastic brain tissue, or PBMCs (not recorded which). This chain's CDR3 is CASSPLGSGEKFF. CDR3 DNA sequence: TGTGCCAGCTCACCATTGGGTAGTGGTGAGAAGTTCTTC.